This is a list of T cell receptor beta chains from one sample in a study of blood T cells in healthy people across ages. One entry per CDR3 protein results from TCRdb running MiXCR on the 5' RACE reads. Of 1.5 million to 2 million distinct CDR3 sequences listed, less than 50% were seen once; the top ten hold less than 2.5%. The sequencing sample was made of blood. The receptors originated from a middle-aged woman in good health. The CDR3 runs from the conserved cysteine through the conserved F or W. The order of the fields is V gene, J gene, clone size, D gene, CDR3 DNA, CDR3 protein. The D gene is left open where the match is weak. Clone size is shown for a subset of rows, as once, few, many or a class of expanded clone.

>TRBV15|TRBJ2-5|NA|NA
TGTGCCACCAGCAGACTCCCAATCGGGGGGCCGTACCAAGAGACCCAGTACTTC
CATSRLPIGGPYQETQYF
>TRBV7-2|TRBJ2-7|NA|TRBD1
TGTGCCAGCAGCCTCAGGGAACAGGGGGTGTACGAGCAGTACTTC
CASSLREQGVYEQYF
>TRBV11-1|TRBJ2-7|many|TRBD1
TGTGCCAGCAGCCCGGGACAGGTGCCTTACGAGCAGTACTTC
CASSPGQVPYEQYF
>TRBV6-2/TRBV6-3|TRBJ2-1|few|NA
TGTGCCAGCAGTGCCCCAACGGGAAGGCTGAATGAGCAGTTCTTC
CASSAPTGRLNEQFF
>TRBV20-1|TRBJ2-7|NA|NA
TGCAGTGCTAGATCCAGGGCTGGGACGGGAACCTACGAGCAGTACTTC
CSARSRAGTGTYEQYF
>TRBV28|TRBJ2-1|NA|TRBD1
TGTGCCAGCAGTTCACAGGGGGAGCTTTACAATGAGCAGTTCTTC
CASSSQGELYNEQFF
>TRBV7-9|TRBJ2-1|NA|NA
TGTGCCAGCAGCTTAACTGGGACGGCGAATGAGCAGTTCTTC
CASSLTGTANEQFF
>TRBV12-5|TRBJ2-1|NA|TRBD1
TGTGCTAGTGGTCCGAATCTTTTGACAGGGAGCTCCTACAATGAGCAGTTCTTC
CASGPNLLTGSSYNEQFF
>TRBV7-9|TRBJ1-5|NA|NA
TGTGCCAGCAGCTTAGGGTTACAGAGATCTTTTAATCAGCCCCAGCATTTT
CASSLGLQRSFNQPQHF
>TRBV6-1|TRBJ2-1|few|NA
TGTGCCAGCGAGCTCCCCTACAATGAGCAGTTCTTC
CASELPYNEQFF
>TRBV2|TRBJ2-1|few|TRBD1
TGTGCCAGCATCGAGCGGAATGACAGGGCGCTCAATGAGCAGTTCTTC
CASIERNDRALNEQFF
>TRBV4-2|TRBJ2-7|few|TRBD2
TGTGCCAGCAGCCAAGTCCCACTAGCGGACGAGCAGTACTTC
CASSQVPLADEQYF
>TRBV5-1|TRBJ2-5|NA|TRBD1
TGCGCCAGCAGCCCTGACCGGGACAGGGGGCGAGGCCAAGAGACCCAGTACTTC
CASSPDRDRGRGQETQYF
>TRBV9|TRBJ1-4|few|NA
TGTGCCAGCAGCCCAAGGGACGATGGTGAAAAACTGTTTTTT
CASSPRDDGEKLFF
>TRBV29-1|TRBJ2-3|NA|NA
TGCAGCGTTTTCAACGGAGATACGCAGTATTTT
CSVFNGDTQYF
>TRBV20-1|TRBJ1-4|NA|NA
TGCAGTGCCCAGGGGTCTAATGAAAAACTGTTTTTT
CSAQGSNEKLFF
>TRBV24-1|TRBJ1-2|NA|NA
TGTGCCACCAGTGATTTCCGACTGTCCCCTTACGAAGCAGCCGCAAACTATGGCTACACCTTC
CATSDFRLSPYEAAANYGYTF
>TRBV7-2|TRBJ2-3|NA|TRBD2
TGTGCCAGCGGCATAGCGGGGGGGAACACAGATACGCAGTATTTT
CASGIAGGNTDTQYF
>TRBV18|TRBJ1-5|NA|NA
TGTGCCAGCTCACCAACCTACAAGGATAGCAATCAGCCCCAGCATTTT
CASSPTYKDSNQPQHF
>TRBV7-9|TRBJ2-1|few|NA
TGTGCCAGCAGAAAGGCACAGGGCGGCTATGAGCAGTTCTTC
CASRKAQGGYEQFF
>TRBV4-3|TRBJ2-3|NA|NA
TGCGCCAGCAGCCAAGACTTGAGGGGCGCGGGCACAGATACGCAGTATTTT
CASSQDLRGAGTDTQYF
>TRBV4-1|TRBJ1-5|NA|NA
TGCGCCAGCAGCCAACCCGGGACAAATAGCAATCAGCCCCAGCATTTT
CASSQPGTNSNQPQHF
>TRBV7-2|TRBJ2-1|few|TRBD2
TGTGCCAGCAGCTTAACCGGAAGGACTAGCGGCTTCAATGAGCAGTTCTTC
CASSLTGRTSGFNEQFF
>TRBV5-1|TRBJ2-1|NA|TRBD1
TGCGCCAGCAGCACCCCTTCGGGGACAGGGGGCTACGACTCCTACAATGAGCAGTTCTTC
CASSTPSGTGGYDSYNEQFF
>TRBV11-2|TRBJ2-5|few|NA
TGTGCCAGCAGCAGTTTTGGGTCCAAAATTCAAGAGACCCAGTACTTC
CASSSFGSKIQETQYF
>TRBV19|TRBJ2-4|NA|NA
TGTGCCAGTGGGACGAGACAGGAGGTAGCCAAAAACATTCAGTACTTC
CASGTRQEVAKNIQYF
>TRBV7-2|TRBJ2-4|NA|NA
TGTGCCAGCAGCCCCCGAGCAATGACCAAAAACATTCAGTACTTC
CASSPRAMTKNIQYF
>TRBV20-1|TRBJ2-4|NA|NA
TGCAGTGCTAGTCTGGCGGGGAATAGCGCCATGCAGTACTTC
CSASLAGNSAMQYF
>TRBV4-3|TRBJ1-4|NA|NA
TGCGCCAGCAGCCCGGCCAGAGGAGGAATACTGTTTTTT
CASSPARGGILFF
>TRBV20-1|TRBJ1-5|NA|TRBD1
TGCAGTGCCAGCTCAGGGGGCGATCAGCCCCAGCATTTT
CSASSGGDQPQHF
>TRBV29-1|TRBJ2-7|few|NA
TGCAGCGTTGAAGGGTTGCAGGACTCCTACGAGCAGTACTTC
CSVEGLQDSYEQYF
>TRBV25-1|TRBJ1-2|NA|NA
TGTGCCAGCAGTGTCACGACTCTCCGGAAGACAGGTTTCGGCTACACCTTC
CASSVTTLRKTGFGYTF
>TRBV2|TRBJ2-3|NA|NA
TGTGCGAGAGGGGGACTGAGCACAGATACGCAGTATTTT
CARGGLSTDTQYF
>TRBV24-1|TRBJ2-5|NA|TRBD1
TGTGCCACCAGTGATTATGGGACAGGGACTCAAGAGACCCAGTACTTC
CATSDYGTGTQETQYF
>TRBV28|TRBJ2-3|few|TRBD2
TGTGCCAGCAGTCCGCGGGGAGGGCAGGACACAGATACGCAGTATTTT
CASSPRGGQDTDTQYF
>TRBV6-1|TRBJ2-7|NA|NA
TGTGCCGGCAGTGAAGGGTCCAGCGTTTACTACAATGAGCAGTACTTC
CAGSEGSSVYYNEQYF
>TRBV6-2/TRBV6-3|TRBJ1-2|NA|NA
TGTGCCAGCAGTTACTATCCAGAATATGGCTACACCTTC
CASSYYPEYGYTF
>TRBV24-1|TRBJ1-2|few|NA
TGTGCCACCAGTGATTTTTCGCGCGGGAGTGGCGGCTACACCTTC
CATSDFSRGSGGYTF
>TRBV29-1|TRBJ2-5|once|NA
TGCAGCGCCACAGCGAGGGTGGGGAACGAGCGGTACTTC
CSATARVGNERYF
>TRBV20-1|TRBJ2-5|NA|TRBD2
TGCAGTGCTAGCCCAGTGGGACTAGCGGGCCTCCAAGAGACCCAGTACTTC
CSASPVGLAGLQETQYF
>TRBV20-1|TRBJ2-7|NA|TRBD1
TGCAGTGCCCCAGGGGGCTCGGGCTCCTACGAGCAGTACTTC
CSAPGGSGSYEQYF
>TRBV5-1|TRBJ1-2|once|NA
TGCGCCAGCAGCTTCGGGGGGGAACCCAGCTATGGCTACACCTTC
CASSFGGEPSYGYTF
>TRBV20-1|TRBJ1-4|NA|TRBD1
TGCAGTGCCGACGGACAGGCGAATGAAAAACTGTTTTTT
CSADGQANEKLFF
>TRBV7-7|TRBJ2-5|NA|NA
TGTGCTACTAAGTCCGGGGTTGGAGAGACCCAGTACTTC
CATKSGVGETQYF
>TRBV6-2/TRBV6-3|TRBJ1-2|NA|NA
TGTGCCAGCAGTTACTTGACTGCATATGGCTACACCTTC
CASSYLTAYGYTF
>TRBV6-2/TRBV6-3|TRBJ2-4|NA|NA
TGTGCCAGCAGTTACCTCGACGCAGCCAAAAACATTCAGTACTTC
CASSYLDAAKNIQYF
>TRBV12-3/TRBV12-4|TRBJ2-3|once|NA
TGTGCCAGCAGTCCCAGACACCCCGGAAGCACAGATACGCAGTATTTT
CASSPRHPGSTDTQYF
>TRBV20-1|TRBJ2-7|NA|TRBD2
TGCAGTGCCCCGACTAGCGGGGGACGAAACGAGCAGTACTTC
CSAPTSGGRNEQYF